One sample yielded the 2 T cell receptor beta chains listed below, sequenced in a study of blood T cell repertoires in COVID-19. The protocol was immunoSEQ multiplex PCR, while the TCRdb copy is restricted to in-frame clones and leaves out a portion. The table lists more than 150,000 clones, approximately 87% of them singletons. The sample consisted of peripheral blood. The receptor source for this set is a man between 65 and 85 years old with active or convalescent COVID-19.

J is TRBJ1-6 and V is TRBV6-5; 7 bases align to TRBD1. Trimming took 0 bases from V and 6 from J; bases not matched to a gene: 5. The CDR3 is made up of 16 amino acids. The germline CDR1 and CDR2 sequences are MNHEY and SVGAGI. CDR3 DNA: TGTGCCAGCAGTTACTCGAGTCGACAGGGTAATTCACCCCTCCACTTT. It specifies CASSYSSRQGNSPLHF.

The rearrangement joins TRBV9 to TRBJ2-1, with unresolved D. Trimming took 4 bases from V and 7 from J, leaving 12 bases between them. CDR3 length: 13 residues. Germline V gene data show CDR1 as SGDLS and CDR2 as YYNGEE. The CDR3 reads CASSSQLANEQFF. CDR3 in DNA: TGTGCCAGCAGCTCTCAACTCGCGAATGAGCAGTTCTTC.